This T cell receptor beta chain derives from a study of T cell changes during pregnancy in multiple sclerosis (dated by TCRdb to the late 2010s). For the study in its entirety: In women with multiple sclerosis, the researchers looked at how the T cell repertoire shifted as pregnancy progressed.

A remark on this clone: Its cognate antigen has yet to be identified. Per-nucleotide qualities are absent, and no much larger clonotype sits a single base away.

Receptor amplification or capture employed the immunoSEQ multiplex PCR assay. TCRdb carries this immuneACCESS record with in-frame sequences only. Its versions omit some clonotypes, under half of them owing to an unresolved V gene in the studies checked, with the rest unexplained. This sample is represented by around 100,000 clones; 92% of them were singletons. The ten largest clones add up to about 1.8% of the sample. The germline V gene encodes CDR1 SNHLY and CDR2 FYNNEI. Trimming accounts for 5 bases at V and 8 bases at J, while the number of junction bases matched to no gene is 8. Reading from cysteine to phenylalanine, the CDR3 counts 15 amino acids. Just the 45-base CDR3 DNA is kept, in frame starting at base 1.

The chain is encoded by TRBV2 joined to TRBJ2-1; 11 bases in between match TRBD2. This clonotype originated in a female donor with multiple sclerosis, enrolled in a pregnancy study. The source material was peripheral blood, sampled after pregnancy. The nucleotide sequence reads TGTGCCAGCAGTTGGGGACTAGCGGCCATGGATGAGCAGTTCTTC. Its protein reads: CASSWGLAAMDEQFF. Here the CDR3 is joined to the reference TRBV2 and TRBJ2-1 genes, and the full variable domain is: EPEVTQTPSHQVTQMGQEVILRCVPISNHLYFYWYRQILGQKVEFLVSFYNNEISEKSEIFDDQFSVERPDGSNFTLKIRSTKLEDSAMYFCASSWGLAAMDEQFFGPGTRLTVL.